This paragraph reports one T cell receptor beta chain. Its antigen remains unidentified. The data stem from a study of cytomegalovirus exposure and HLA in healthy donors. Study as a whole: According to later analysis, the same platform produced the 100 to 150 validation and approximately 700 first-cohort repertoires.

Clones were sequenced by immunoSEQ multiplex PCR, and TCRdb holds only the in-frame ones, with some missing. The table shows more than 140,000 clones, with about 89% occurring only once. General study points: The listing of roughly 160 TCR beta chains classed them as cytomegalovirus-associated.

The sample comprised PBMCs. This clonotype originated in a woman under 30 in good health and CMV-seropositive.

This CDR3 is CASSQTGTTNTEAFF. CDR3 nucleotide sequence: TGTGCCAGCAGCCAAACCGGGACAACAAACACTGAAGCTTTCTTT. The V and J genes are TRBV6-5 and TRBJ1-1; TRBD1 is a possible D gene (6 bases). The V end lost 6 bases, the J end lost 2 bases, and 16 bases lay between the germline ends. Germline-derived CDR1 and CDR2 are MNHEY and SVGAGI. This CDR3 is built from 15 residues.